The entry below gives a single T cell receptor beta chain sequence along with its context. Its target is not known. An end of the junction differs from the germline gene, which may be a read error. The entry originates in a study of Ad26.COV2.S vaccination and SARS-CoV-2 variants. TCRdb keeps only in-frame clones here, not all; method: immunoSEQ multiplex PCR. The sample holds roughly 700,000 clones; roughly nine tenths are singletons and the top ten take approximately 1.5%. The CDR3 has 12 amino acids. The treatment: 19 received Ad26.COV2.S at low or high dose, single or two shots; a few received placebo; per-sample allocation not given. Sampling took place 63 days after the first vaccine or placebo injection. Broader study findings: Using TCR breadth and depth analyses may have led to underestimated total T cell responses.

This receptor was identified in a person between 18 and 65 years old who received the Ad26.COV2.S COVID-19 vaccine or a placebo. The source material was peripheral blood, sampled in a trial of Ad26.COV2.S vaccine versus placebo. This chain connects TRBV12-3 or TRBV12-4 to TRBJ1-3; no clear D. The CDR3 sequence: CASTAGGHTIYF. Here the CDR3 DNA reads TGTGCCAGCACCGCAGGTGGACACACCATATATTTT.